These 20 T cell receptor beta chains share one sample of origin, sequenced in a study of tumor T cells in aggressive B-cell lymphoma. Sequencing used immunoSEQ multiplex PCR; TCRdb keeps in-frame clones, though not all of them. Of 7,000 to 9,500 clones detected, roughly 84% appear once; the ten largest clones hold under 4%. Sequenced input: tumor tissue. The source of these receptors is an adult with diffuse large B cell lymphoma.

V usage is TRBV25-1 and J usage is TRBJ1-2; weak D call: TRBD1 (6 bases). Between the trimmed V and J ends, which lost 1 base and 4 bases, there was a span of 10 bases. The length of the CDR3 is 14 residues. Germline lookup yields CDR1 MGHDK and CDR2 SYGVNS. DNA of the CDR3: TGTGCCAGCAGTGAATCGGGACACTTCTATGGCTACACCTTC. Amino acids: CASSESGHFYGYTF.

The V call is TRBV18, the J call TRBJ1-2, with 7 bases matching TRBD1. This CDR3 has 14 amino acids. The V and J ends lost 3 bases and 1 base, in that order; junction bases with no gene match: 2. Looked up from germline, CDR1 is KGHSH and CDR2 is LQKENI. The CDR3 sequence is CASSPGQFNYGYTF. DNA for the CDR3: TGTGCCAGCTCACCGGGACAGTTTAACTATGGCTACACCTTC.

V usage is TRBV7-6 and J usage is TRBJ1-2, with D tentatively TRBD1 (5 bases). V lost 5 bases and J lost 2, with 12 bases in between. Germline V gene lookup returns CDR1 SGHVS and CDR2 FNYEAQ. The CDR3 extends over 14 amino acids. The CDR3 is CASSPGGNNYGYTF. DNA of the CDR3: TGTGCCAGCAGCCCCGGGGGGAACAACTATGGCTACACCTTC.

This rearrangement joins TRBV30 to TRBJ1-1; 7 positions agree with TRBD1. J lost 4 bases, V lost 0 bases, and 8 bases had no gene match. There are 15 residues in the CDR3. CDR1 and CDR2 (germline): GTSNPN, SVGIG (reference sequence). This CDR3 is CAWSVPGTALTEAFF. For the CDR3, the DNA is TGTGCCTGGAGTGTTCCCGGGACAGCCCTCACTGAAGCTTTCTTT. The full variable domain, with the rest looked up from reference TRBV30 and TRBJ1-1, is SQTIHQWPATLVQPVGSPLSLECTVEGTSNPNLYWYRQAAGRGLQLLFYSVGIGQISSEVPQNLSASRPQDRQFILSSKKLLLSDSGFYLCAWSVPGTALTEAFFGQGTRLTVV.

This chain connects TRBV7-9 to TRBJ2-7; no firm D call. Germline V gives CDR1 SEHNR, CDR2 FQNEAQ (reference sequence). V was shortened by 1 base and J by 1 base, with 11 bases between the two germline ends. There are 15 residues in the CDR3. In DNA, the CDR3 is TGTGCCAGCAGCTTAGGGTCGTTAGTTTCCTACGAGCAGTACTTC. It codes for CASSLGSLVSYEQYF.

The chain is built from TRBV4-2 and TRBJ2-3; TRBD2 matches 9 bases. Germline-derived CDR1 and CDR2 are LGHNA and YNFKEQ. V was pared by 0 bases and J by 6 bases, with 13 bases of the junction left unmatched. The CDR3 loop spans 18 amino acids. The DNA of the CDR3 is TGTGCCAGCAGCCAAGATATCGGGGCTAGCGGGGATAAGGATACGCAGTATTTT. Amino acid sequence: CASSQDIGASGDKDTQYF.

The gene calls are TRBV4-3 and TRBJ2-7; D is possibly TRBD2 (5 bases). Trimming left V 0 bases short and J 2 bases short, with 14 bases between. This CDR3 is built from 16 residues. Germline V CDR1 and CDR2: LGHNA, YSLEER. CDR3 DNA sequence: TGCGCCAGCAGCCAAGATGGGAGCTTTGGGGCCTACGAGCAGTACTTC. Translation gives CASSQDGSFGAYEQYF.

The chain employs TRBV4-3 and TRBJ2-3; D perhaps matches TRBD2 (6 bases). This CDR3 has 16 residues. Deletions cut 4 bases from V and 5 bases from J, with 19 bases between. The germline V gene has CDR1 LGHNA and CDR2 YSLEER. CDR3 DNA sequence: TGCGCCAGCAGCCCCGGTCGTGCTGAGGGAGGAGATACGCAGTATTTT. Its translation: CASSPGRAEGGDTQYF.

CDR3 sequence: CASRYRDRDNEQFF. As DNA, the CDR3 is TGTGCCAGCAGGTACCGGGACAGGGACAATGAGCAGTTCTTC. The chain is built from TRBV7-8 and TRBJ2-1; 9 positions match TRBD1. J was trimmed by 5 bases and V by 6 bases; bases with no gene match: 5. This CDR3 has 14 amino acids. Germline V gene sequence: CDR1 SGHVS, CDR2 FQNEAQ.

The CDR3 nucleotides read TGTGCCAGCACTTCGGACAGGGTTAACTATGGCTACACCTTC. It translates to CASTSDRVNYGYTF. V and J are TRBV2 and TRBJ1-2, with 8 bases matching TRBD1. The germline V gene has CDR1 SNHLY and CDR2 FYNNEI. This CDR3 is built from 14 residues. Germline trimming cut 7 bases from V and 1 base from J; bases unmatched to any gene: 5.

The chain recombines TRBV11-2 with TRBJ2-2; 13 nucleotides line up with TRBD2. From germline, CDR1 is SGHAT and CDR2 FQNNGV. Trimming took 5 bases from V and 4 from J; bases not matched to a gene: 10. The CDR3 loop spans 18 amino acids. CDR3 amino acids: CASSPRTSGGVATGELFF. The CDR3 DNA reads as TGTGCCAGCAGCCCCCGGACTAGCGGGGGCGTTGCCACCGGGGAGCTGTTTTTT.

V and J are TRBV2 and TRBJ1-6, with D possibly being TRBD1 (5 bases). Trimming cost V 3 bases and J 5 bases, with 8 bases left between them. Germline V gene data show CDR1 as SNHLY and CDR2 as FYNNEI. CDR3 length: 14 amino acids. In DNA form, the CDR3 reads TGTGCCAGCAGTGAGCGGGGGAATAATTCACCCCTCCACTTT. This codes for CASSERGNNSPLHF.

The chain uses TRBV1 and TRBJ1-3. TRBV1 is deemed a pseudogene. The CDR3 extends over 11 amino acids. CDR3 coding DNA: TGCACCATGCCCTCACTTTTCACCATATATTTT. This translates into CTMPSLFTIYF.

Here the CDR3 DNA reads TGTGCCGTCAACCGGGACAGCAACTATGGCTACACCTTC. Protein sequence: CAVNRDSNYGYTF. The chain employs TRBV6-1 and TRBJ1-2; 7 bases are a match to TRBD1. V was clipped by 11 bases and J by 2 bases; unmatched bases: 8. The CDR3 loop spans 13 amino acids. From germline, CDR1 is MNHNS and CDR2 SASEGT.

J is TRBJ1-2 and V is TRBV7-2, with a weak D call TRBD1 (5 bases). V was trimmed by 5 bases and J by 5 bases, leaving 12 bases between them. The CDR3 loop spans 13 amino acids. The germline V gene encodes CDR1 SGHTA and CDR2 FQGNSA. Here the CDR3 DNA reads TGTGCCAGCAGCCAACAGGTTGGGTATGGCTACACCTTC. This gives the protein CASSQQVGYGYTF.

The CDR3 spells CASTRRDRVLYGYTF. CDR3 nucleotides: TGTGCCAGCACCCGGAGGGACCGGGTTTTATATGGCTACACCTTC. The chain is built from TRBV5-6 and TRBJ1-2; D may be TRBD1 (5 bases). Trimming took off 6 bases at V and 5 bases at J, with 20 bases between the two ends. This CDR3 spans 15 amino acids. Germline-derived CDR1 and CDR2 are SGHDT and YYEEEE. Supplemented by reference TRBV5-6 and TRBJ1-2, the full variable domain reads DAGVTQSPTHLIKTRGQQVTLRCSPKSGHDTVSWYQQALGQGPQFIFQYYEEEERQRGNFPDRFSGHQFPNYSSELNVNALLLGDSALYLCASTRRDRVLYGYTFGSGTRLTVV.

V usage is TRBV5-1 and J usage is TRBJ2-1, with 11 positions matching TRBD2. Germline V gene sequence: CDR1 SGHRS, CDR2 YFSETQ. The trim removed 2 bases at V and 5 bases at J, leaving 3 bases unmatched. This CDR3 has 15 amino acids. The CDR3 region has the DNA TGCGCCAGCAGCTTACTAGCGGGGGCTAACAATGAGCAGTTCTTC. Translation gives CASSLLAGANNEQFF.

V usage is TRBV7-9 and J usage is TRBJ1-5; a weak D match, TRBD1 (5 bases). V dropped 5 bases and J dropped 4 bases, with 15 bases sitting between them. This CDR3 is built from 15 residues. The germline CDR1 and CDR2 sequences are SEHNR and FQNEAQ (reference sequence). The CDR3 protein is CASSPQDSPNQPQHF. The CDR3 bases are TGTGCCAGCAGCCCCCAAGACAGTCCTAATCAGCCCCAGCATTTT. The variable domain in full, completed from reference TRBV7-9 and TRBJ1-5, reads DTGVSQNPRHKITKRGQNVTFRCDPISEHNRLYWYRQTLGQGPEFLTYFQNEAQLEKSRLLSDRFSAERPKGSFSTLEIQRTEQGDSAMYLCASSPQDSPNQPQHFGDGTRLSIL.

This chain links TRBV5-8 with TRBJ2-4, with 7 nucleotides matching TRBD1. Germline-derived CDR1 and CDR2 are SGHTS and YDEGEE. The CDR3 extends over 15 amino acids. Trimming cost V 7 bases and J 4 bases; bases outside gene matches: 11. The CDR3 is CASPPWGTAKNIQYF. The CDR3 coding sequence is TGTGCCAGCCCCCCCTGGGGGACAGCAAAAAACATTCAGTACTTC. Full variable domain (rest looked up from reference TRBV5-8 and TRBJ2-4): EAGVTQSPTHLIKTRGQQATLRCSPISGHTSVYWYQQALGLGLQFLLWYDEGEERNRGNFPPRFSGRQFPNYSSELNVNALELEDSALYLCASPPWGTAKNIQYFGAGTRLSVL.

The chain combines TRBV28 with TRBJ1-1; perhaps TRBD1 as D (6 bases). Germline V gives CDR1 MDHEN, CDR2 SYDVKM. The ends were cut back, 7 bases at V and 8 bases at J, with 29 bases in the middle. CDR3 length: 17 residues. The CDR3 nucleotides read TGTGCCAGCACCCCGCCCCCCGGGTTTCAGGGGCTCTTAGAAGCTTTCTTT. This sequence encodes CASTPPPGFQGLLEAFF.